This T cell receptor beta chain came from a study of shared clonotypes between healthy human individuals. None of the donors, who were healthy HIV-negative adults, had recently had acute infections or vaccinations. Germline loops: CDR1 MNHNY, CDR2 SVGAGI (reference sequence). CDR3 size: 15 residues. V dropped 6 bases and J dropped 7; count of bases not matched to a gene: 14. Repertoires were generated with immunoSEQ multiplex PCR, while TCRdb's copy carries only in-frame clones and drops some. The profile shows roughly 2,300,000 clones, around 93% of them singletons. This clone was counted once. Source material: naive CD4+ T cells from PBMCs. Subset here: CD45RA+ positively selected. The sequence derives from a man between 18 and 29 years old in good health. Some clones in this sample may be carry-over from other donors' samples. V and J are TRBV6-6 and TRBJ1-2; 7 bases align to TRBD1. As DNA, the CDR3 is TGTGCCAGCAGAATAAGGGGGGGGGCAGGGGGTGGCTACACCTTC. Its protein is CASRIRGGAGGGYTF.